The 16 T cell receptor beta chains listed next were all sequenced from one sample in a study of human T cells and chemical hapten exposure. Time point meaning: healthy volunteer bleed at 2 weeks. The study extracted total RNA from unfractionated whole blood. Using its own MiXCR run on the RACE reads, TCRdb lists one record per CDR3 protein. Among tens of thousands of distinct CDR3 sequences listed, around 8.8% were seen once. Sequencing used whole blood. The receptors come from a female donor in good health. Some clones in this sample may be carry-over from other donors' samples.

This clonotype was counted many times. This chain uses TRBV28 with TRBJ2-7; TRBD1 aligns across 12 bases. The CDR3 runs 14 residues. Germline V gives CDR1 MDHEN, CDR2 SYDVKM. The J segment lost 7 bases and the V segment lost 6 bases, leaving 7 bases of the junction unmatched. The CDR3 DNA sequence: TGTGCCAGCAGGCCGGGACAGGGGGCGTGGGAGCAGTACTTC. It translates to CASRPGQGAWEQYF.

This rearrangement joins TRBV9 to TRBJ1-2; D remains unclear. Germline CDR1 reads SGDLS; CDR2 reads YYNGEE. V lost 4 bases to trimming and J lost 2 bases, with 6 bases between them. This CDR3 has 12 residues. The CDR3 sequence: CASSTVNYGYTF. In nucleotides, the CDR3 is TGTGCCAGCAGCACCGTCAACTATGGCTACACCTTC.

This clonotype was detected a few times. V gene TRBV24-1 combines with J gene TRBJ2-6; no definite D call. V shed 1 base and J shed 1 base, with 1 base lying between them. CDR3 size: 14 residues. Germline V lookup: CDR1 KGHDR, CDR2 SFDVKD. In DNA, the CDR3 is TGTGCCACCAGTGATTTATCTGGGGCCAACGTCCTGACTTTC. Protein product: CATSDLSGANVLTF.

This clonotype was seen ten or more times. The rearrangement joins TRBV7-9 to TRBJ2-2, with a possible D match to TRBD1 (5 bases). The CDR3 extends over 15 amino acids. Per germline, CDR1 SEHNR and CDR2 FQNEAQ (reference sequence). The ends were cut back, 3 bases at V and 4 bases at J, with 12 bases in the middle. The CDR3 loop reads CASSFSRQGTGELFF. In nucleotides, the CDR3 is TGTGCCAGCAGCTTCTCCCGCCAGGGCACCGGGGAGCTGTTTTTT.

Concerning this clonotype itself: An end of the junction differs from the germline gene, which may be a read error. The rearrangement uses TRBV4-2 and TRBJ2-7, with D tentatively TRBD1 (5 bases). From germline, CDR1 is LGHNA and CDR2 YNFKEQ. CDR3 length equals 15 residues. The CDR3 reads CASSQGPDISYEQYF. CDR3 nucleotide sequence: TGCGCCAGCAGCCAAGGTCCGGACATCTCCTACGAGCAGTACTTC.

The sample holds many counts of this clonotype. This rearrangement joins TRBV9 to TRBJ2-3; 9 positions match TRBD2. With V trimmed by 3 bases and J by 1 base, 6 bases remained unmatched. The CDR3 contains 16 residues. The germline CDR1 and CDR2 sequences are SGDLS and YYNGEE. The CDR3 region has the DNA TGTGCCAGCAGCGCAATAGCGGGAGTGGGCACAGATACGCAGTATTTT. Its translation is CASSAIAGVGTDTQYF.

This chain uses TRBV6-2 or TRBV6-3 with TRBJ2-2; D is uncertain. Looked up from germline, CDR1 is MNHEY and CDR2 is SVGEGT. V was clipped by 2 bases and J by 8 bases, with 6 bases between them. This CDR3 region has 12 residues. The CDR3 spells CASSYEVGELFF. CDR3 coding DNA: TGTGCCAGCAGTTACGAGGTGGGGGAGCTGTTTTTT.

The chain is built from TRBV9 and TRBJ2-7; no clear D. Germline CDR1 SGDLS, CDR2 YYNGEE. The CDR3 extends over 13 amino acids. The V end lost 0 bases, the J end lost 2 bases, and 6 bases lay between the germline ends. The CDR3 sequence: CASSVDPTYEQYF. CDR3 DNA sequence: TGTGCCAGCAGCGTAGATCCCACCTACGAGCAGTACTTC.

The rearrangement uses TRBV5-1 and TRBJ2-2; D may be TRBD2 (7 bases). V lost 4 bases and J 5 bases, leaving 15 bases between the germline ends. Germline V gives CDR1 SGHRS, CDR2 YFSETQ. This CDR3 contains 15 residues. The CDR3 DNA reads TGCGCCAGCAGCCCGGACGGGGGGCGGACCGGGGAGCTGTTTTTT. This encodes CASSPDGGRTGELFF.

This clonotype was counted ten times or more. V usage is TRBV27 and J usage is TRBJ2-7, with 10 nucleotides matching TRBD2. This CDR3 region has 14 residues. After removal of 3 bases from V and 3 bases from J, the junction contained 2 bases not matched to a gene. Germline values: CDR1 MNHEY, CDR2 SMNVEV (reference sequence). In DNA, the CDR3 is TGTGCCAGCAGTTTTAGCGGGAGGTTCTACGAGCAGTACTTC. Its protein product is CASSFSGRFYEQYF.

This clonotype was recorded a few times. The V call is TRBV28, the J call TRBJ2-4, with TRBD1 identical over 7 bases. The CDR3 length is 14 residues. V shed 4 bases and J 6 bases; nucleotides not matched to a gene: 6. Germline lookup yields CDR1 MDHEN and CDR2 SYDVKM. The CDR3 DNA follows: TGTGCCAGCAGTTACAGGGGCGCAGGAAACATTCAGTACTTC. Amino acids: CASSYRGAGNIQYF.

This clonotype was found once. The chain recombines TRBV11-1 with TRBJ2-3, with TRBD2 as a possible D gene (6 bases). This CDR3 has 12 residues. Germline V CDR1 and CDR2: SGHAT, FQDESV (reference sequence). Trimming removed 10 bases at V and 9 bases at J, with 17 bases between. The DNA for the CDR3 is TGTGCCACCGGGACTTTCTCTGGCACGCAGTATTTT. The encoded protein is CATGTFSGTQYF.

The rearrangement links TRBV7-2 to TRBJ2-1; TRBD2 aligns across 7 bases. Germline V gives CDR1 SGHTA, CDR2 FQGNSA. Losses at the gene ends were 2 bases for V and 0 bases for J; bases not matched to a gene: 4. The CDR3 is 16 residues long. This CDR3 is CASSLLGRGSYNEQFF. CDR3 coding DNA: TGTGCCAGCAGCTTATTGGGGAGGGGCTCCTACAATGAGCAGTTCTTC.

CDR3 DNA: TGCAGTGCTAGAGATCATAAGGGACTAGCTGTCGAGCAGTACTTC. Protein sequence: CSARDHKGLAVEQYF. This chain connects TRBV20-1 to TRBJ2-7, with 9 bases aligning to TRBD2. This CDR3 region has 15 residues. The germline CDR1 and CDR2 sequences are DFQATT and SNEGSKA (reference sequence). V lost 0 bases, J lost 6 bases, and 9 bases stayed unmatched.

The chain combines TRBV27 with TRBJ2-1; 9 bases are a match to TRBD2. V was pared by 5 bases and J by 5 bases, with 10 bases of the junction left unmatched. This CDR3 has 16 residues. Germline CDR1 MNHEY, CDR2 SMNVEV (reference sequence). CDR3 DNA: TGTGCCAGCAGTGCGTTCCTAGCGGGATCCGACAATGAGCAGTTCTTC. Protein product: CASSAFLAGSDNEQFF.

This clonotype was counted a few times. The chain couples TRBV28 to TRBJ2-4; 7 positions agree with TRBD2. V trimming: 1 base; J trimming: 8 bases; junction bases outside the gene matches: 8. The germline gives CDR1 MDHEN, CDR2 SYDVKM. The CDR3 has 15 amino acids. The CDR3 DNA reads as TGTGCCAGCAGTTTATATACTCGCGGGAGAGACATTCAGTACTTC. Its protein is CASSLYTRGRDIQYF.